Described below is a single T cell receptor beta chain sequence and its context. Clones were read by immunoSEQ multiplex PCR, and TCRdb kept only the in-frame ones, dropping some. The data contain roughly 60,000 clones, 90% to 95% of them singletons. Germline V gene lookup returns CDR1 WSHSY and CDR2 SAAADI. This CDR3 is built from 15 residues. This sample was included in a study of T cell changes during pregnancy in multiple sclerosis. The sample here was CD4+ T cells from peripheral blood mononuclear cells, taken before pregnancy. The chain joins TRBV10-2 to TRBJ2-5, with 7 bases lining up with TRBD2. Matching the DNA end better, TRBJ2-7 makes the J call doubtful. This TCR came from a female donor with multiple sclerosis, enrolled in a pregnancy study. The CDR3 nucleotides read TGCGCCAGCAGCGCGGGGGAGGGGCTCTCCTACGAGCAGTACTTC. Its protein product is CASSAGEGLSYEQYF.